The clone carrying this T cell receptor beta chain was seen a handful of times. Its antigen remains unidentified. The data stem from a study of T-cell reconstitution after alpha-beta-depleted transplantation in children. The CDR3 is 15 residues long. Germline assignment: CDR1 SGHAT and CDR2 FQDESV (reference sequence). V lost 1 base to trimming and J lost 5 bases; unmatched junction nucleotides: 8. General study points: Surviving recipient T cells and thymic progenitors accounted for the high day-60 TCRbeta diversity observed in some patients. Hyperexpanded clones declined; after one year, newly produced T cells mostly supplied diversity.

As it was prepared, the TCRbeta library received unique molecular identifiers. TCRdb passed the PCR reads through MiXCR, listing each CDR3 protein once. The repertoire consists of 450,000 to 600,000 distinct CDR3 sequences, with roughly a tenth occurring once and the leading ten covering 2% to 2.5%. The TCR was taken from a child aged 2-15 years with inherited bone marrow failure, due to receive a stem cell transplant. This specimen was PBMCs, taken before TCRalphabeta/CD19-depleted stem cell transplant. The rearrangement links TRBV11-1 to TRBJ2-7; TRBD2 matches at 7 bases. For the CDR3, the DNA is TGTGCCAGCAGCTTAGGGGACTGGGCGGGAGACGAGCAGTACTTC. As protein: CASSLGDWAGDEQYF.